Listed below are T cell receptor beta chains from one sample, sequenced in a study of tumor and adjacent non-tumor tissue in lung cancer. TCRdb reanalysed the multiplex PCR reads using MiXCR and keeps one entry per CDR3 protein. Here the sample spans approximately 68,000 distinct CDR3 sequences, around four fifths being singletons. Sequenced: lung tumor tissue. These receptors were obtained from a man aged 60 to 69 with non-small cell lung cancer. Both conserved end residues are part of each CDR3. Not every row has a clone size; where given, it reads once, few, many or a size class.

-	TRBV7-9	TRBJ2-1	CASSFFKGLLGADLSSYNEQFF
-	TRBV20-1	TRBJ2-7	CSATGTSGDSYEQYF
-	TRBV20-1	TRBJ2-7	CSAAGTSGASYGHYF
-	TRBV20-1	TRBJ2-1	CSARPPSGMQSYNEQSF
once	TRBV29-1	TRBJ2-5	CSAPHNYCQEAQYF
once	TRBV20-1	TRBJ2-3	CSARDPQKGTDTQYF
-	TRBV6-2/TRBV6-3	TRBJ2-1	CASADRANELFF
-	TRBV10-2	TRBJ2-5	CASSVMGQEAQYF
once	TRBV29-1	TRBJ2-1	CSVDSGSSYNEQSF
-	TRBV20-1	TRBJ2-5	CIASAQETQYF
-	TRBV6-2/TRBV6-3	TRBJ2-3	CVSSYSLQDSTDTQYF
-	TRBV12-3/TRBV12-4	TRBJ1-5	CASSGNKKQHF
-	TRBV5-5	TRBJ2-5	CASTVISDEAQYF
-	TRBV5-5	TRBJ2-7	CASSSDRVFYEQSF
-	TRBV6-5	TRBJ2-2	CASNSGLTLNTGELFF
medium-sized	TRBV10-3	TRBJ1-1	CAARGGRREAFF
-	TRBV24-1	TRBJ2-5	CATGGQEGETQYF
-	TRBV7-9	TRBJ1-4	CASSSSGRSTNEKLFF
few	TRBV20-1	TRBJ2-7	CSASAGLAGGPDYYEQYF
once	TRBV6-2/TRBV6-3	TRBJ2-4	CANSARDGGHVAKNIQYF
-	TRBV5-4	TRBJ1-1	CANSLETGKYPAFF
-	TRBV10-3	TRBJ2-6	CATSEHGTGGRDSGANAQTF
large	TRBV6-5	TRBJ1-1	CASSYSRRGGTEAFF
-	TRBV10-3	TRBJ2-3	CAISERGQGLTDTQYF
-	TRBV20-1	TRBJ2-7	CSARRGLGIYEQQF
-	TRBV6-2/TRBV6-3	TRBJ1-2	CATHRRAPQHYGYTF
-	TRBV6-1	TRBJ1-4	CASSRDSPGEKLFF
-	TRBV20-1	TRBJ1-4	CSAKTAPNEKLFF
-	TRBV6-6	TRBJ1-2	CVSSFTKRGYTF
-	TRBV6-2/TRBV6-3	TRBJ2-7	CASCYAKSAGNVYEKYF
-	TRBV11-1	TRBJ2-2	CAISYTSSTGVLFF
-	TRBV6-5	TRBJ2-1	CASSLARGPYNGLFF
-	TRBV7-6	TRBJ2-5	CASSLLAGPVQETQYF
-	TRBV5-1	TRBJ2-5	CASSDGSGEESQYF
once	TRBV20-1	TRBJ2-7	CSAMDRPDEQCF
-	TRBV7-8	TRBJ2-7	CTSSFEDKFYEQYF
-	TRBV5-5	TRBJ1-5	CASSLVGGVSNQPQHF
many	TRBV29-1	TRBJ1-2	CSVEDLRGRNGYTF
-	TRBV6-1	TRBJ1-5	CACSELTGGQPQHF
medium-sized	TRBV29-1	TRBJ2-7	CSGRTGAYEQYF
-	TRBV12-3/TRBV12-4	TRBJ2-1	CANSIPQRDHNEQFF
-	TRBV6-1	TRBJ1-5	CVGKGIGNQPQHF
once	TRBV29-1	TRBJ2-1	CSVPGTSGREAELFF
-	TRBV5-6	TRBJ2-6	CNSSLRNLISGANVLTF
once	TRBV10-1	TRBJ2-7	CASCGSSGSNEHYF
many	TRBV6-1	TRBJ2-7	CATSRTSGYEQYF